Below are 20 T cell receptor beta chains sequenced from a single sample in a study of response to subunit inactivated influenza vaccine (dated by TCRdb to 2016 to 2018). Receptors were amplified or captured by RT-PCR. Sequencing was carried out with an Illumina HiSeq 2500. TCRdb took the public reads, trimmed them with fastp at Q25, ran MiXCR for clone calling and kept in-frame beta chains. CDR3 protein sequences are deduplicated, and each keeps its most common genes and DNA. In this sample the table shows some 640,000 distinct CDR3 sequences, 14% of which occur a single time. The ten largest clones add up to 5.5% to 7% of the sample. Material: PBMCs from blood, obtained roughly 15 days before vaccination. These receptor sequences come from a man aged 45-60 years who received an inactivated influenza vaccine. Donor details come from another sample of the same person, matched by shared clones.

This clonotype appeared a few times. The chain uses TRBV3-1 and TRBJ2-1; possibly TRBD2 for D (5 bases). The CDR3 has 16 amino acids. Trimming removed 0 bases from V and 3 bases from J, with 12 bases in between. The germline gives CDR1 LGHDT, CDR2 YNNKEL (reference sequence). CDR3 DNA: TGTGCCAGCAGCCAAGAGGCGGGCCCCAGCTACAATGAGCAGTTCTTC. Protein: CASSQEAGPSYNEQFF.

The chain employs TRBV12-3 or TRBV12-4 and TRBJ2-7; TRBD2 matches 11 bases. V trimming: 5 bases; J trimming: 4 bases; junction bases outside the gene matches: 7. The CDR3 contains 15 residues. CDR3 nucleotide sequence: TGTGCCAGCAGTCCACGGGCTAGCGGGGGGTACGAGCAGTACTTC. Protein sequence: CASSPRASGGYEQYF.

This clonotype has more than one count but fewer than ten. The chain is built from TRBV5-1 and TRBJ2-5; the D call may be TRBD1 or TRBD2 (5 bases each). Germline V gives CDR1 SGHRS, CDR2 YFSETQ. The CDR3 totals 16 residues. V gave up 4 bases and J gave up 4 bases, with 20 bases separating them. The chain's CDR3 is CASSAGTLRKGETQYF. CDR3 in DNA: TGCGCCAGCAGCGCCGGGACGCTGAGGAAAGGAGAGACCCAGTACTTC.

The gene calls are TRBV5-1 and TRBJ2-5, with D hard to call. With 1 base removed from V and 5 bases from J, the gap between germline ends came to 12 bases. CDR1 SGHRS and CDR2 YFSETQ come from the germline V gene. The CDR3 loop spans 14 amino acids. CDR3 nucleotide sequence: TGCGCCAGCAGCTTGAGATACTCGTGGGAGACCCAGTACTTC. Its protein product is CASSLRYSWETQYF.

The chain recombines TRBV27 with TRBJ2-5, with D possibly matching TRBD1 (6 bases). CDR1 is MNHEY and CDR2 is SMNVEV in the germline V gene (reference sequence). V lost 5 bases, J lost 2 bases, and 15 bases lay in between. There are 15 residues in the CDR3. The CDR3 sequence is CASSRWGQTQETQYF. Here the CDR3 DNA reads TGTGCCAGCAGTCGATGGGGGCAGACTCAAGAGACCCAGTACTTC.

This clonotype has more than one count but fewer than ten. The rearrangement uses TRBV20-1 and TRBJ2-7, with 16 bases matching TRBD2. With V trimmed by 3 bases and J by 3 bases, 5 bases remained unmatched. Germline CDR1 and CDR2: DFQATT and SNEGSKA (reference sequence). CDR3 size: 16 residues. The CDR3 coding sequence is TGCAGTGCTAGCGGGACTAGCGGGGGGGCGCGCTACGAGCAGTACTTC. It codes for CSASGTSGGARYEQYF.

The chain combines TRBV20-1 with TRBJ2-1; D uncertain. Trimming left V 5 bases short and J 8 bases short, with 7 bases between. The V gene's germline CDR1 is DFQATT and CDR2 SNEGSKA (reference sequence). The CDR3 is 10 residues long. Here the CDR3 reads CSALEDEQFF. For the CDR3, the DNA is TGCAGTGCTCTCGAGGATGAGCAGTTCTTC.

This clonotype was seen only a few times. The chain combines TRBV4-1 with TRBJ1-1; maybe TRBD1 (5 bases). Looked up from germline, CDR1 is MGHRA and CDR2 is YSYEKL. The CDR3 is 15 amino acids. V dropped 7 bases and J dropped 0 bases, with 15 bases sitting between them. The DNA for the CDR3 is TGCGCCAGCACCCGGATGGGGGGTTTGAACACTGAAGCTTTCTTT. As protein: CASTRMGGLNTEAFF.

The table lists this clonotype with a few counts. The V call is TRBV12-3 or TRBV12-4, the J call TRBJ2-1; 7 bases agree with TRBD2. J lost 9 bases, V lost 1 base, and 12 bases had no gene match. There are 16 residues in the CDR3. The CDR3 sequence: CASSLERASLAGEQFF. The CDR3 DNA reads TGTGCCAGCAGTTTAGAACGGGCATCCTTAGCGGGTGAGCAGTTCTTC.

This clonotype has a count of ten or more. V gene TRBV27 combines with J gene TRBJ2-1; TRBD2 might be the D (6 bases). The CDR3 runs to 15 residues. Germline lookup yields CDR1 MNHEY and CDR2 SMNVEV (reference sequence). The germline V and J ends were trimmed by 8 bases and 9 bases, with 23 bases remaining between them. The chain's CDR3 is CASADTDRRAGEQFF. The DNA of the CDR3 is TGTGCCAGCGCCGATACCGATAGGAGGGCCGGTGAGCAGTTCTTC.

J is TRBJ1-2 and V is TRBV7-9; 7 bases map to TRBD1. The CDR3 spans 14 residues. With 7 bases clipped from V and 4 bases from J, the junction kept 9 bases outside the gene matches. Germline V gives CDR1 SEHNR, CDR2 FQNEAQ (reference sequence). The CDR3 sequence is CASTPGTVSYGYTF. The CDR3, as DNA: TGTGCCAGCACGCCGGGGACAGTTTCCTATGGCTACACCTTC.

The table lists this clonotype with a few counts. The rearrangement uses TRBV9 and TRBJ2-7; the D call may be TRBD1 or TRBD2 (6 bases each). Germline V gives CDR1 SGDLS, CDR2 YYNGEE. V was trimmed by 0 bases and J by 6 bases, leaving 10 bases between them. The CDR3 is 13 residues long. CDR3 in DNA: TGTGCCAGCAGCGTAGAAGGGGGAGGCGAGCAGTACTTC. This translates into CASSVEGGGEQYF.

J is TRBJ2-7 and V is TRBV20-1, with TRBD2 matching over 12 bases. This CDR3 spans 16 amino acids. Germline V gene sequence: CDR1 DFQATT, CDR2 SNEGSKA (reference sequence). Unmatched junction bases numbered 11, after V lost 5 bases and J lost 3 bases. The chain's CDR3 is CSAVPPSGRAFYEQYF. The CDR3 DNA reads TGCAGTGCTGTACCCCCTAGCGGGAGGGCCTTCTACGAGCAGTACTTC.

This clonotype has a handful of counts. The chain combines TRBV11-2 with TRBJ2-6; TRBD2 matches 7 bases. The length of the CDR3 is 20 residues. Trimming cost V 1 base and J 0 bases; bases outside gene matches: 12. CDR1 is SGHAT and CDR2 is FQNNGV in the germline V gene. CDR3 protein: CASSLGPRTRRNSGANVLTF. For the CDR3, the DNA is TGTGCCAGCAGCTTAGGCCCCCGGACTAGACGGAACTCTGGGGCCAACGTCCTGACTTTC.

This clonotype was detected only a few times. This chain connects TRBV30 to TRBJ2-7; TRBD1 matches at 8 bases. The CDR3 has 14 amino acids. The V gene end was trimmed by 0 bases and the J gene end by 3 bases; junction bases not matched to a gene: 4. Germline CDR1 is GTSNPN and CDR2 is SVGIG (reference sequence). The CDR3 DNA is TGTGCCTGGAGTGTAGGACAGGGTATCTACGAGCAGTACTTC. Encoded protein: CAWSVGQGIYEQYF.

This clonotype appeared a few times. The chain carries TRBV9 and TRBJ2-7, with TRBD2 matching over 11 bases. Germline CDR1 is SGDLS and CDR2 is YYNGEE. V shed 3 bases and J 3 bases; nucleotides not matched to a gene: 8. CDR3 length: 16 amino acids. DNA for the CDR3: TGTGCCAGCAGCGAAGACGGGACTAGCGGTTACTACGAGCAGTACTTC. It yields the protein CASSEDGTSGYYEQYF.

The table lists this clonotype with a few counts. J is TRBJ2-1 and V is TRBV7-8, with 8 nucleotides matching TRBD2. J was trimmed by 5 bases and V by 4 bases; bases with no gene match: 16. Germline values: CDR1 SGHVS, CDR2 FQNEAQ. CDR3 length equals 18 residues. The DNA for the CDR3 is TGTGCCAGCAGCTCCGGGAAGTTAGCGGGAAAGGTTGACAATGAGCAGTTCTTC. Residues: CASSSGKLAGKVDNEQFF.

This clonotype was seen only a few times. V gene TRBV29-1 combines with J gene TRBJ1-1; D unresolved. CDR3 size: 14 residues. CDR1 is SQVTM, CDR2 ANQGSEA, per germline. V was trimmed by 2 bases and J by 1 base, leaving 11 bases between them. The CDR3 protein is CSVENRRPNTEAFF. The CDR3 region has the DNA TGCAGCGTTGAAAATCGGCGACCGAACACTGAAGCTTTCTTT. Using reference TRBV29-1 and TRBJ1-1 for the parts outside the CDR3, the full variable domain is SAVISQKPSRDICQRGTSLTIQCQVDSQVTMMFWYRQQPGQSLTLIATANQGSEATYESGFVIDKFPISRPNLTFSTLTVSNMSPEDSSIYLCSVENRRPNTEAFFGQGTRLTVV.

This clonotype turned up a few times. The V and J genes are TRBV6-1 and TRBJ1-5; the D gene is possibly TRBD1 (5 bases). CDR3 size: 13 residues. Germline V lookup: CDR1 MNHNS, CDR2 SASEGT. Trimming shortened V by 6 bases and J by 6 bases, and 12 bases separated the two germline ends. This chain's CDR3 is CASRQGVAQPQHF. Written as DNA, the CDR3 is TGTGCCAGCAGGCAGGGAGTGGCTCAGCCCCAGCATTTT.

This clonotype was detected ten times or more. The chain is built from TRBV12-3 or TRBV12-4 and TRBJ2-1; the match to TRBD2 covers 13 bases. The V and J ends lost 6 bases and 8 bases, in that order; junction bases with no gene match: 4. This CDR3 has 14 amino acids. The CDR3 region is CASRTSGRIHEQFF. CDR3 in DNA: TGTGCCAGCAGGACTAGCGGGAGGATCCATGAGCAGTTCTTC.